This TCR beta chain was sequenced during a study of beta chain features in type 1 diabetes. General study points: Highly expressing activated T cells could be over-counted with a cDNA template. For patients, the naive, central memory and Treg TCRB repertoires appeared more alike than for healthy donors. Researchers caution that PCR might favor shorter templates, equally among patients and controls.

Sequencing targeted expressed TCRB transcripts, as all isolated RNA had been reverse transcribed. Libraries were prepared by immunoSEQ multiplex PCR; TCRdb keeps only in-frame clonotypes and omits some of them. The profile shows just over 450,000 clones, about 30% of them singletons. Germline V lookup: CDR1 MNHEY, CDR2 SMNVEV (reference sequence). This CDR3 has 15 residues. Trimming removed 5 bases from V and 8 bases from J; junction bases left unmatched: 9. As concerns this clone: Its antigen remains unknown.

The chain combines TRBV27 with TRBJ2-4; the match to TRBD1 covers 10 bases. Sequenced sample: naive CD4+ T cells from blood. This receptor was taken from a man aged 18 to 29 in good health. This CDR3 is CASSPLGTGEDIQYF. In nucleotides, the CDR3 is TGTGCCAGCAGTCCACTGGGGACAGGGGAGGACATTCAGTACTTC.